The text below deals with one T cell receptor beta chain. This clonotype was counted between two and nine times. Which antigen it targets is not known. No per-base quality is available; no much larger clone lies one base away. The sample belongs to a study of vaccination and CD4 T cells after COVID-19 (dated by TCRdb to 2021 to 2024). Describing the broader study: Convalescent patients had a positive SARS-CoV-2 result on nasal swab PCR, and of these patients, nine had mild disease and one had severe disease. Post-COVID blood samples were collected from convalescent patients a median of around 100 days after diagnosis, with a range of roughly 30 to 161 days. Post-vaccine blood samples were obtained a median of around 74 days after the second vaccine dose, with a range of about 14 to 241 days. The convalescent cohort comprised six males and four females, including two Hispanic individuals, seven Caucasians, two Asians and one multiracial person. Overlapping spike peptide pools from SARS-CoV-2 and from the common cold coronaviruses HCoV-NL63, HCoV-OC43 and HCoV-229E were used as culture stimuli. Participants received two doses of either the Pfizer-BioNTech BNT162b2 vaccine (n=8) or the Moderna mRNA-1273 vaccine (n=2). As controls, cultures received a CEFX viral epitope pool (the positive control), an HIV-1 Nef peptide pool (the negative control), or no peptide at all. In about 11 COVID-19 convalescent patients and 4 infection-naive healthy vaccine recipients, the spike-specific CD4+ TCR repertoire before mRNA vaccination was compared with the repertoire after mRNA vaccination. The full study reports these points: In convalescent patients, nearly all vaccine-specific clones (304 of 307) were found to be mono-reactive for SARS-CoV-2 spike rather than cross-reactive with common cold coronaviruses. An increase in the median number of SARS-CoV-2-reactive clonotypes from 20 to 25 after infection to 38 after vaccination was observed, but the change was not found to be significant. In convalescent patients, a median about 86% of post-vaccine SARS-CoV-2-reactive clones were detected only after vaccination, and vaccine-specific priming was suggested by this finding. The number of convalescent patients in the study was relatively small, and the study did not examine early timepoints following natural infection.

CDR1 is given as SNHLY and CDR2 as FYNNEI, both from the germline V gene. There are 14 amino acids in the CDR3, from cysteine to phenylalanine inclusive. The only DNA kept is the CDR3, 42 bases in frame from the first base. V is trimmed back by 6 bases and J by 13 bases, and the junction contains 11 bases that no gene match accounts for. The protocol used for the library was PCR. At the Johns Hopkins FTIC core, DNA from the cultured CD4+ T cells underwent TCR sequencing with the Oncomine TCR Beta short-read assay. Genomic DNA was extracted from the cultured CD4+ T cells with the QIAamp micro DNA kit. Oncomine TCR Beta libraries from cultured CD4+ T cells were pooled with unique dual indexes and sequenced on an Illumina iSeq 100. As for how the authors treated the data: Non-productive sequences were filtered out, and CDR3s that did not start with C, did not end with F or W, or were shorter than 7 amino acids were discarded. Antigen-specific clonotypes were identified with the MANAFEST web application by comparing peptide-stimulated wells with reference and other culture wells. An FDR below 0.05, an odds ratio above 5, and a productive frequency above 0.1% in at least two of three replicate wells were required for clones to be considered positive. A clonotype was classed as cross-reactive if the clonotype showed significant expansion both in SARS-CoV-2 spike wells and in at least one common cold coronavirus spike condition. Similarity between CDR3 sequences was evaluated in R version 3.6.1 using Levenshtein distances (stringdist) and unrooted phylogenetic trees (ape). Clones were called with MiXCR by TCRdb after fastp trimmed the public reads at Q25, and only in-frame beta chains were retained. Rows are unified per CDR3 protein, each entry keeping the most common DNA and genes. The V and J calls shown here were made by TCRdb, not taken from the authors' results. The sample table records around 3,400 distinct CDR3 sequences; roughly 30% of these occur just once. 45% to 60% of the sample lies in the top ten.

What the treatment or condition label conveys for this sample: roughly ten-day PBMC culture with coronavirus spike peptide pools or control peptides (ViraFEST assay). To expand antigen-specific T cells with peptide pools and then pick out the expanded clonotypes through TCR sequencing, the study relied on the ViraFEST assay. Positive SARS-CoV-2 PCR tests in the convalescent patients dated from March to December 2020, before Alpha, Beta and Delta variants emerged in the United States. Each well held fewer than 2.5 million PBMCs cultured with approximately 9.1 ug/ml peptide pools in IMDM containing around 4.5% human AB serum and 8 to 10 IU/ml IL-2. On days 3 and 7, half of the culture medium was replaced with fresh IL-2-containing medium. After roughly 11 days of culture, CD4+ T cells were isolated by negative selection with the EasySep CD4+ T cell isolation kit. Ficoll-Paque Plus gradient centrifugation was used to isolate PBMCs from whole blood, and the isolated PBMCs were then either used fresh or cryopreserved at -140C. In general, triplicate wells were set up for every culture condition.

This chain joins TRBV2 to TRBJ2-2, with 10 middle bases fitting TRBD2. This receptor was identified in a human donor who had recovered from COVID-19. Material: CD4+ T cells from blood, cultured in vitro. The CDR3 region has the sequence CASSRLLAGEGLFF. The base sequence is TGTGCCAGCAGCCGCCTTCTAGCGGGGGAGGGGCTGTTTTTT.